This TCR beta chain was observed in a study of T cell repertoires in cytomegalovirus infection. TCRdb called the reads again in MiXCR, with one record for every CDR3 protein. The table records approximately 250,000 distinct CDR3 sequences, approximately 7% of them present only once. This clonotype has a count of ten or more. The antigen remains unidentified. Study results and caveats: CMV-specific HLA-C-restricted TCR beta clonotypes dominated the ex vivo response. CMV carriers having the relevant HLA were flagged by cumulative public TCR beta family frequency.

What was sequenced was PBMCs. The receptor was isolated from a human donor in good health (CMV status not recorded). Some clones in this sample may be carry-over from other donors' samples.

This CDR3 is CASSQWAGDPTTDTQYF. The CDR3 DNA follows: TGTGCCAGCAGCCAATGGGCCGGCGACCCTACCACAGATACGCAGTATTTT. The rearrangement joins TRBV3-1 to TRBJ2-3; D unresolved. The CDR3 extends over 17 amino acids. The V and J ends lost 2 bases and 2 bases respectively, with 17 bases between them. Germline CDR1 LGHDT, CDR2 YNNKEL (reference sequence).